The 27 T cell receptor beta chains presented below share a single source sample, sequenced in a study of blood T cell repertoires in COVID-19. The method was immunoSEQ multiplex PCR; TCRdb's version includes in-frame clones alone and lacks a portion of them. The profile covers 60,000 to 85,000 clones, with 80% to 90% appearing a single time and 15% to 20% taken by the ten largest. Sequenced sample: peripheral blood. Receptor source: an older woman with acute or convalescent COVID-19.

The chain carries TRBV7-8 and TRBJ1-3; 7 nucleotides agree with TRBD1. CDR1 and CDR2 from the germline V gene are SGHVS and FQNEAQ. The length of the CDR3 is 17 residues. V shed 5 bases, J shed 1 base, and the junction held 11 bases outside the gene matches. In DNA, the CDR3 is TGTGCCAGCAGCCTGAACGGGGGACAGATGTCTGGAAACACCATATATTTT. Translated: CASSLNGGQMSGNTIYF.

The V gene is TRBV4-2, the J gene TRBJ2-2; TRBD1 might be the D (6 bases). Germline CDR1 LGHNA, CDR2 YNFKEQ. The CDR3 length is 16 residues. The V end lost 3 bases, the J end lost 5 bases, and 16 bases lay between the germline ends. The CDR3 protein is CASSHTGTQGTGELFF. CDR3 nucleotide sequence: TGTGCCAGCAGCCATACCGGGACCCAGGGGACCGGGGAGCTGTTTTTT.

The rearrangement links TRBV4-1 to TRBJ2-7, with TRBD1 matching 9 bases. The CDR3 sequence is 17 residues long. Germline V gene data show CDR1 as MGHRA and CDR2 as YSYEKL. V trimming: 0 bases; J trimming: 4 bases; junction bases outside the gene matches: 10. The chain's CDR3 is CASSQDLGGQGSYEQYV. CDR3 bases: TGCGCCAGCAGCCAAGATCTAGGGGGACAGGGAAGTTACGAGCAGTACGTC.

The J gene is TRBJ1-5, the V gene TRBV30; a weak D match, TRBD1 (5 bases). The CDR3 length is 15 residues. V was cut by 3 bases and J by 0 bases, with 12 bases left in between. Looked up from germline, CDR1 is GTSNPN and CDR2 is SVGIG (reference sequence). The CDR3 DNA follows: TGTGCCTGGAGCGGGGGACGGTATAGCAATCAGCCCCAGCATTTT. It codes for CAWSGGRYSNQPQHF.

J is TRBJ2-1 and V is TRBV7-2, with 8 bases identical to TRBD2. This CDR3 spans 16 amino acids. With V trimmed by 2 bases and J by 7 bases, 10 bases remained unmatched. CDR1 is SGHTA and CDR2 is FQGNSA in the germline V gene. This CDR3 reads CASSLTGTSPWNEQFF. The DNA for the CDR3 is TGTGCCAGCAGCTTAACCGGGACTAGTCCCTGGAATGAGCAGTTCTTC.

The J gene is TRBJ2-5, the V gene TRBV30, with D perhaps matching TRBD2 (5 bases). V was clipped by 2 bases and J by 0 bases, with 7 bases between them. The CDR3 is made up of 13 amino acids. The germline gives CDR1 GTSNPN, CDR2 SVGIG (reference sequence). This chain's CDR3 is CAWSPGNQETQYF. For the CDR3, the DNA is TGTGCCTGGAGTCCCGGGAACCAAGAGACCCAGTACTTC.

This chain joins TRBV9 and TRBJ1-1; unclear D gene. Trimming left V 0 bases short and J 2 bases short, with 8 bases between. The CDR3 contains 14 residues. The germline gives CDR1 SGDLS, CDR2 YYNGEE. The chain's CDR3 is CASSVGAENTEAFF. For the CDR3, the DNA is TGTGCCAGCAGCGTAGGGGCAGAAAACACTGAAGCTTTCTTT.

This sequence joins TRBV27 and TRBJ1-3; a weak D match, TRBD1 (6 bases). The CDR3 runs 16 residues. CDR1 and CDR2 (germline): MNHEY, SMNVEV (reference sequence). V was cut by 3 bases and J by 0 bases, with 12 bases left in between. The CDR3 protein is CASSLGHPSSGNTIYF. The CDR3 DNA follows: TGTGCCAGCAGTTTGGGACACCCAAGCTCTGGAAACACCATATATTTT.

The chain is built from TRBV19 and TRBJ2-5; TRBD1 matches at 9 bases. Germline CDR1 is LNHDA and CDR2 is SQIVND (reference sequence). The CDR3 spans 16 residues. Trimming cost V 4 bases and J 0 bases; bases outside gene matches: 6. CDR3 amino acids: CASSKLDRGYQETQYF. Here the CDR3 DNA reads TGTGCCAGTAGTAAGCTAGACAGGGGGTACCAAGAGACCCAGTACTTC.

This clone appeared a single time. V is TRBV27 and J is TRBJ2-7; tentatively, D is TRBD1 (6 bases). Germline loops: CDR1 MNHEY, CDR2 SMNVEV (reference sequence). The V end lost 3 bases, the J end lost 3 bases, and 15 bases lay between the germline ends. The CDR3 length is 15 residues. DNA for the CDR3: TGTGCCAGCAGTTTTCGGCTACAGGGTTTCTACGAGCAGTACTTC. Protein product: CASSFRLQGFYEQYF.

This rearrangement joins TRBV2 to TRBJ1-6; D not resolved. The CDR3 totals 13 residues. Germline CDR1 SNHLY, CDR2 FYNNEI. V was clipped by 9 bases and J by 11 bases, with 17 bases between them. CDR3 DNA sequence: TGTGCCAGTACGACAAGGCGGGAGACACCCCTCCACTTT. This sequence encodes CASTTRRETPLHF.

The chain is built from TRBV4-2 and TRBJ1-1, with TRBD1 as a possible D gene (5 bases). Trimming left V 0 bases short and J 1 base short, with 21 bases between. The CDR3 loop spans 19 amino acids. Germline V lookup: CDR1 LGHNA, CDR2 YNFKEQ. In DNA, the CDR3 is TGTGCCAGCAGCCAAGAGATCCCTCAGGTGGTCGACAGGAACACTGAAGCTTTCTTT. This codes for CASSQEIPQVVDRNTEAFF.

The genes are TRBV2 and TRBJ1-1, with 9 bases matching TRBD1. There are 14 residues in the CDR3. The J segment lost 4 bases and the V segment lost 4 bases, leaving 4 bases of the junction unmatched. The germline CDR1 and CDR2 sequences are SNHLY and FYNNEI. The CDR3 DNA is TGTGCCAGCAGTGGGGACAGGGCTATCACTGAAGCTTTCTTT. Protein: CASSGDRAITEAFF.

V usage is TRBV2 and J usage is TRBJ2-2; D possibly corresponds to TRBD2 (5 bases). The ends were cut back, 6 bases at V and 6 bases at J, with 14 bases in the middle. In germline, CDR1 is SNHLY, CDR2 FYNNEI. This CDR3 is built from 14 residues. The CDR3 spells CASSGNRGSGELFF. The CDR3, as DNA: TGTGCCAGCAGCGGGAACAGAGGGTCCGGGGAGCTGTTTTTT.

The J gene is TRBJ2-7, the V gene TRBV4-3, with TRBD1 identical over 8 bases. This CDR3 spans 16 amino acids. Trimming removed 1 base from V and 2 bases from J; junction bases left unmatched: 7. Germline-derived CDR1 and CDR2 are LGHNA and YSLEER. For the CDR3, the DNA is TGCGCCAGCAGCCAAGGAGGGACAGGCCCGACCTACGAGCAGTACTTC. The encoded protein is CASSQGGTGPTYEQYF.

CDR3 sequence: CASSQTPSSGGETQYF. CDR3 sequence (DNA): TGTGCCAGCAGCCAAACCCCCTCTAGCGGGGGGGAGACCCAGTACTTC. The chain employs TRBV4-2 and TRBJ2-5, with 11 nucleotides matching TRBD2. This CDR3 spans 16 amino acids. The V gene's germline CDR1 is LGHNA and CDR2 YNFKEQ. Losses at the gene ends were 2 bases for V and 5 bases for J; bases not matched to a gene: 7.

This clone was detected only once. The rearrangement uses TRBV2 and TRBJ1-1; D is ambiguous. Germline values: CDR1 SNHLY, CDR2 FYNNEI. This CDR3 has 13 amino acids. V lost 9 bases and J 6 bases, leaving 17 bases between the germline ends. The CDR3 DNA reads TGTGCCAGGGACGGCGGGCCGACGTCTGAAGCTTTCTTT. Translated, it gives CARDGGPTSEAFF.

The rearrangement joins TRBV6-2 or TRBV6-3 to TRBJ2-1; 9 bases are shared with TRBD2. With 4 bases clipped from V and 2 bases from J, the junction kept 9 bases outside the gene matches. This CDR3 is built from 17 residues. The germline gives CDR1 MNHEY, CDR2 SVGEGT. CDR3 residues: CASSSRTSESPYNEQFF. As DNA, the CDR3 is TGTGCCAGCAGTTCGAGGACTAGCGAGTCCCCCTACAATGAGCAGTTCTTC.

CDR3 nucleotide sequence: TGCGCCAGCAGCCCCGATTCCGACAGGAGCTCCTACGAGCAGTACTTC. This sequence encodes CASSPDSDRSSYEQYF. The chain uses TRBV5-1 and TRBJ2-7, with D possibly TRBD1 on 6 matching bases. The germline gives CDR1 SGHRS, CDR2 YFSETQ. CDR3 length equals 16 residues. V lost 4 bases and J lost 0, with 17 bases in between.

Written as DNA, the CDR3 is TGCGCCAGCAGCACGGGACAGGGGACCTACGAGCAGTACTTC. Translating gives CASSTGQGTYEQYF. The chain recombines TRBV5-1 with TRBJ2-7; 10 bases are a match to TRBD1. Germline V gene lookup returns CDR1 SGHRS and CDR2 YFSETQ. This CDR3 has 14 amino acids. The junction had 3 bases not matched to a gene; V was cut back by 4 bases and J by 2 bases. Full variable domain (missing parts from reference TRBV5-1 and TRBJ2-7): KAGVTQTPRYLIKTRGQQVTLSCSPISGHRSVSWYQQTPGQGLQFLFEYFSETQRNKGNFPGRFSGRQFSNSRSEMNVSTLELGDSALYLCASSTGQGTYEQYFGPGTRLTVT.

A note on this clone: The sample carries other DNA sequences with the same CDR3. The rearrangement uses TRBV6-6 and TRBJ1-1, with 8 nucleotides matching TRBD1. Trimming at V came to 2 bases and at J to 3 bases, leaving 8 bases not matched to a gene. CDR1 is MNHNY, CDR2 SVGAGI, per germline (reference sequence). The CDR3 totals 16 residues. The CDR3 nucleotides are TGTGCCAGCAGTTACCAGCCTGAGACAGGGGACACTGAAGCTTTCTTT. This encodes CASSYQPETGDTEAFF.

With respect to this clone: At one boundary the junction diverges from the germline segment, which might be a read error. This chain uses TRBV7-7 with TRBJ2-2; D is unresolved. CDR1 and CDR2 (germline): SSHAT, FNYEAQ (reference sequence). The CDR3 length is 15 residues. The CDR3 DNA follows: TGTGCTAGCAGCCAAGACAATTACTTCACCGGGGAGCTGTTTTTT. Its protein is CASSQDNYFTGELFF.

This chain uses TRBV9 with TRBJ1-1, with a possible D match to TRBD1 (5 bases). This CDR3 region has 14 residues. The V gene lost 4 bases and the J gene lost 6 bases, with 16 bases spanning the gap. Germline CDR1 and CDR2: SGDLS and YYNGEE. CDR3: CASSSYGGVPEAFF. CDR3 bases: TGTGCCAGCAGCTCCTATGGGGGGGTCCCTGAAGCTTTCTTT.

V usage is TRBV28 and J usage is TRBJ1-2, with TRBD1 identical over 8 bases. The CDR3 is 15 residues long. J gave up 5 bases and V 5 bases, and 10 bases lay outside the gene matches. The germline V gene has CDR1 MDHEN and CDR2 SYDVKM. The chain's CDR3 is CASSPPGQELYGYTF. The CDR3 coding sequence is TGTGCCAGCAGTCCCCCGGGACAGGAGTTGTATGGCTACACCTTC.

This CDR3 reads CASSSDSGTGASYEQYF. Here the CDR3 DNA reads TGTGCCAGCAGCTCCGACTCCGGGACAGGGGCCTCCTACGAGCAGTACTTC. The genes are TRBV11-2 and TRBJ2-7; 10 bases agree with TRBD1. CDR1 and CDR2 from the germline V gene are SGHAT and FQNNGV. The CDR3 has 17 residues. Trimming cost V 4 bases and J 0 bases; bases outside gene matches: 9.

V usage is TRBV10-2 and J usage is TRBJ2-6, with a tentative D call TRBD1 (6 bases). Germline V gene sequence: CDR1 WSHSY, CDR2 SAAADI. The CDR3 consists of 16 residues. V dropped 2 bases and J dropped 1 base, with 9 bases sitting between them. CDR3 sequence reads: CASSERGGSGANVLTF. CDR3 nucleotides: TGCGCCAGCAGTGAGAGAGGGGGTTCTGGGGCCAACGTCCTGACTTTC.

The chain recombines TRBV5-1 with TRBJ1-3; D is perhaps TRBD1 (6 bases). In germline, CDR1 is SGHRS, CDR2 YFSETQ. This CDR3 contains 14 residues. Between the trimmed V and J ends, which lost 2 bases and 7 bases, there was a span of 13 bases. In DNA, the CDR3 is TGCGCCAGCAGCTTCCCAGGGGACAAGAACACCATATATTTT. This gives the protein CASSFPGDKNTIYF. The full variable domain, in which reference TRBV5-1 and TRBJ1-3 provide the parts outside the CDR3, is KAGVTQTPRYLIKTRGQQVTLSCSPISGHRSVSWYQQTPGQGLQFLFEYFSETQRNKGNFPGRFSGRQFSNSRSEMNVSTLELGDSALYLCASSFPGDKNTIYFGEGSWLTVV.